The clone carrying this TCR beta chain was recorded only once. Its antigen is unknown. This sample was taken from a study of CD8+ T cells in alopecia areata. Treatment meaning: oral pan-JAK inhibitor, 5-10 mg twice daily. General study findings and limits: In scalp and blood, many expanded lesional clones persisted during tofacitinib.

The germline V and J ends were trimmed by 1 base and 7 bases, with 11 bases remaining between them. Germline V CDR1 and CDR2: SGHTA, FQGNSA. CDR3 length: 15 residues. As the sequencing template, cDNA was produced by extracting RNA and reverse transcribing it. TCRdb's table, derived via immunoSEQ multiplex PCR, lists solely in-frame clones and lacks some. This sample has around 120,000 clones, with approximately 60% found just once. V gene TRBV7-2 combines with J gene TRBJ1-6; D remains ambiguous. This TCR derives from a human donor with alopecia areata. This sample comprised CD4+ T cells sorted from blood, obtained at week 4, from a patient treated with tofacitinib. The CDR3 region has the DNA TGTGCCAGCAGCTTAGTGGGAGACGGCAATTCACCCCTCCACTTT. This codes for CASSLVGDGNSPLHF.